This TCR beta chain was captured by sequencing in a study of blood T cell repertoires in COVID-19. Study overall: The origin of the acute and convalescent COVID-19 samples was the United States, Italy and Spain. Sources were T cells, B-cell-depleted T cells, or PBMCs; the material itself was cDNA or gDNA.

V was clipped by 2 bases and J by 2 bases, with 21 bases between them. There are 18 residues in the CDR3. Germline assignment: CDR1 SGHRS and CDR2 YFSETQ. TCRdb keeps only in-frame clones here, not all; method: immunoSEQ multiplex PCR. Among about 250,000 clones, over 75% were seen once, and the ten largest hold around a sixth. Sequenced material: PBMCs or T cells enriched from blood (not recorded which). This chain connects TRBV5-1 to TRBJ2-3, with D possibly being TRBD2 (7 bases). The origin of this receptor is a man aged 18 to 29 who had recovered from COVID-19. CDR3 nucleotides: TGCGCCAGCAGCTTATCCGGGGGGCCTCGGAAGTCCACAGATACGCAGTATTTT. Protein product: CASSLSGGPRKSTDTQYF.